This T cell receptor (beta chain) emerged from a study of T cell responses to AZD1222 COVID-19 vaccine. As concerns this clone: What it recognizes is unknown.

Notes on the study in general: Seropositivity was recorded at baseline in only a handful of AZD1222 recipients.

Germline loops: CDR1 LGHDT, CDR2 YNNKEL (reference sequence). The CDR3 sequence is 13 residues long. V lost 6 bases and J 2 bases, leaving 9 bases between the germline ends. TCRdb's copy holds only in-frame clones and misses some; the assay was immunoSEQ multiplex PCR. The table has about 130,000 clones, approximately 92% seen once. The source material was peripheral blood, sampled 28 days after the second AZD1222 dose. V gene TRBV3-1 (or the pseudogene TRBV3-2) combines with J gene TRBJ2-3, with D maybe TRBD2 (5 bases). The source is an adult who received the AZD1222 COVID-19 vaccine. The CDR3 sequence: CASRDFNTDTQYF. The CDR3 coding sequence is TGTGCCAGCAGGGACTTTAACACAGATACGCAGTATTTT.